The 10 T cell receptor beta chains in this list originate from one sample, sequenced in a study of shared clonotypes between healthy human individuals. The data were produced by immunoSEQ multiplex PCR, yet TCRdb's version contains in-frame clones alone and is incomplete. The sample has over a million clones; 70% to 80% are singletons. Material: memory CD4+ T cells from PBMCs. Subset denoted: CD45RA-negative fraction. These receptors originate from a man aged 18 to 29 in good health. Some clones in this sample may be carry-over from other donors' samples.

The chain has TRBV9 and TRBJ2-2; D possibly uses TRBD1 or TRBD2 (6 bases each). V was shortened by 0 bases and J by 4 bases, with 7 bases between the two germline ends. Germline V CDR1 and CDR2: SGDLS, YYNGEE. CDR3 length: 14 amino acids. DNA of the CDR3: TGTGCCAGCAGCGTAGAGGGGGGCACCGGGGAGCTGTTTTTT. This translates into CASSVEGGTGELFF.

The gene calls are TRBV5-4 and TRBJ2-3; 7 positions match TRBD2. The CDR3 is 14 residues long. Germline V gene lookup returns CDR1 SGHNT and CDR2 YYREEE (reference sequence). The V segment lost 5 bases and the J segment 5 bases; nucleotides outside the gene matches: 8. Here the CDR3 reads CASRRGGGQDTQYF. Written as DNA, the CDR3 is TGTGCCAGCAGACGTGGGGGAGGGCAAGATACGCAGTATTTT.

This clone was seen a single time. The J gene is TRBJ1-2, the V gene TRBV7-2; the D gene is possibly TRBD1 (5 bases). Between the trimmed V and J ends, which lost 0 bases and 6 bases, there was a span of 14 bases. CDR1 SGHTA and CDR2 FQGNSA come from the germline V gene. The CDR3 is 15 amino acids. CDR3 DNA: TGTGCCAGCAGCTTAGCGAGCGGGGGGTGGAATGGCTACACCTTC. It encodes CASSLASGGWNGYTF.

V gene TRBV7-8 combines with J gene TRBJ2-2, with 8 nucleotides matching TRBD1. The junction had 12 bases not matched to a gene; V was cut back by 5 bases and J by 4 bases. CDR1 is SGHVS, CDR2 FQNEAQ, per germline. This CDR3 is 17 amino acids long. The CDR3 loop reads CASSPLRTGSTTGELFF. The CDR3 DNA is TGTGCCAGCAGCCCGCTCCGGACAGGGTCAACCACCGGGGAGCTGTTTTTT.

The chain employs TRBV30 and TRBJ2-1; D is possibly TRBD1 (6 bases). Deletions cut 5 bases from V and 4 bases from J, with 9 bases between. From germline, CDR1 is GTSNPN and CDR2 SVGIG (reference sequence). CDR3 length: 12 amino acids. The CDR3 sequence is CAWGQRYNEQFF. The CDR3 DNA sequence: TGTGCCTGGGGACAGAGGTACAATGAGCAGTTCTTC.

This chain connects TRBV5-1 to TRBJ1-2; TRBD1 matches at 8 bases. CDR1 and CDR2 from the germline V gene are SGHRS and YFSETQ. Trimming removed 4 bases from V and 8 bases from J; junction bases left unmatched: 16. The CDR3 length is 16 residues. The CDR3: CASSHQTGTGFRGYTF. The CDR3 region has the DNA TGCGCCAGCAGCCACCAAACCGGGACAGGATTTCGCGGCTACACCTTC.

This chain connects TRBV7-9 to TRBJ1-1; D not resolved. Germline lookup yields CDR1 SEHNR and CDR2 FQNEAQ (reference sequence). The germline V and J ends were trimmed by 0 bases and 0 bases, with 11 bases remaining between them. The CDR3 runs to 16 residues. The CDR3 nucleotides are TGTGCCAGCAGCTTAGCGATGGCAGGCGTGAACACTGAAGCTTTCTTT. This gives the protein CASSLAMAGVNTEAFF.

The chain carries TRBV27 and TRBJ1-4, with D perhaps TRBD1 (5 bases). The length of the CDR3 is 15 residues. The V end lost 6 bases, the J end lost 3 bases, and 14 bases lay between the germline ends. Germline V lookup: CDR1 MNHEY, CDR2 SMNVEV (reference sequence). CDR3 bases: TGTGCCAGCAGCCGCCTCGGGGCCGCTAATGAAAAACTGTTTTTT. Translation: CASSRLGAANEKLFF.

This clone appeared once. The V and J genes are TRBV5-5 and TRBJ2-3; D not resolved. CDR3 length: 14 residues. The germline gives CDR1 SGHKS, CDR2 YYEKEE (reference sequence). The germline V and J ends were trimmed by 3 bases and 6 bases, with 14 bases remaining between them. The CDR3 DNA reads as TGTGCCAGCAGCTACGGCGGAGACATTGATACGCAGTATTTT. Translating it yields CASSYGGDIDTQYF.

The V and J genes are TRBV10-2 and TRBJ2-3, with TRBD2 as a possible D gene (6 bases). V was shortened by 2 bases and J by 5 bases, with 11 bases between the two germline ends. Germline V gene lookup returns CDR1 WSHSY and CDR2 SAAADI. The CDR3 is 14 residues long. CDR3 DNA: TGCGCCAGCAGTGAGGCGGGAAGGGGAGATACGCAGTATTTT. This gives the protein CASSEAGRGDTQYF.